In its sample, the clone carrying this TCR beta chain was seen once. What it recognizes is unknown. From germline, CDR1 is SGHNT and CDR2 YYREEE (reference sequence). CDR3 length equals 14 residues. V was clipped by 0 bases and J by 4 bases, with 10 bases between them. Naive CD8 cells, CD45RO-negative and positively selected for CCR7, excluded terminally differentiated effector memory CD45RA+ cells. These data come from a study of shared clonotypes between healthy human individuals. Study conclusions and caveats: Generally, naive subsets (rather than memory subsets) showed larger estimated richness. Naive CD4 clonotype sharing across four donors was about 5%. The small donor group covered limited genetic and exposure diversity.

In the source study's methods: With immunoSEQ giving junction-only sequences and no quality scores, filtering differed. The assay was immunoSEQ multiplex PCR, and TCRdb's table has in-frame clones only and misses some. The V and J calls and clone size are taken from that table; D and trimming were inferred from the DNA. The sample shows 750,000 to 1,000,000 clones, around 93% of them seen only once. The sequence derives from a man in his thirties or forties in good health. Input material: naive CD8+ T cells sorted from blood. The chain combines TRBV5-4 with TRBJ1-2; D is undetermined. The CDR3 DNA reads as TGTGCCAGCAGCTTGGAACCCGAGAGCTATGGCTACACCTTC. This codes for CASSLEPESYGYTF.